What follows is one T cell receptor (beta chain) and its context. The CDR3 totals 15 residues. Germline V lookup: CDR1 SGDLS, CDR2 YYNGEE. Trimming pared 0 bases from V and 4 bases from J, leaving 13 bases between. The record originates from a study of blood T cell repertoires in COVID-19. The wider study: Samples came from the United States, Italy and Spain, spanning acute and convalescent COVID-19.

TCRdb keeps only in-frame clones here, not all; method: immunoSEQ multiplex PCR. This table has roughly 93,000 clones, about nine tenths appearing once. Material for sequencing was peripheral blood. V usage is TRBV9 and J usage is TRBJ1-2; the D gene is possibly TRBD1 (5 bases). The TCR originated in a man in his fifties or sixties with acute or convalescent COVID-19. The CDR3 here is CASSVGQGGFYGYTF. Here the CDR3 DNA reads TGTGCCAGCAGCGTAGGGCAGGGCGGCTTCTATGGCTACACCTTC.